The 22 T cell receptor beta chains presented below share a single source sample, sequenced in a study of post-analysis software for immune sequencing data. Findings and caveats of the study: Controls showed lower frequencies than patients for a handful of TRBV segments, and TRBV5-6, TRBV5-1 and TRBV20-1 were among these.

The antigens these receptors bind are not known. Unique molecular identifiers had been added to the TCR beta cDNA libraries. In TCRdb, the PCR reads were re-called with MiXCR into one record per CDR3 protein. The sample lists some 500,000 distinct CDR3 sequences, roughly 45% occurring once. The sequenced material came from blood. Every receptor here comes from a girl aged 5-17 years with multiple sclerosis.

This clonotype was seen only a few times. The rearrangement joins TRBV12-3 or TRBV12-4 to TRBJ2-3, with D uncertain. The CDR3 runs 13 residues. The germline V and J ends were trimmed by 3 bases and 6 bases, with 10 bases remaining between them. The CDR3 DNA reads TGTGCCAGCAGTTTGAGACTGGAGGATACGCAGTATTTT. Amino acids: CASSLRLEDTQYF.

The chain carries TRBV5-6 and TRBJ2-7; 12 bases map to TRBD1. Germline trimming cut 2 bases from V and 7 bases from J; bases unmatched to any gene: 10. The CDR3 is 16 amino acids. CDR1 is SGHDT and CDR2 is YYEEEE in the germline V gene. For the CDR3, the DNA is TGTGCCAGCAGCTTTCCGGGACAGGGGGCATCTGAGGAGCAGTACTTC. Translation: CASSFPGQGASEEQYF.

The V gene is TRBV14, the J gene TRBJ2-1; D unclear. The CDR3 covers 13 residues. Trimming left V 0 bases short and J 4 bases short, with 4 bases between. Germline loops: CDR1 SGHDN, CDR2 FVKESK. The DNA for the CDR3 is TGTGCCAGCAGCCAAGAGGGTTACAATGAGCAGTTCTTC. Translating it yields CASSQEGYNEQFF.

V gene TRBV12-3 or TRBV12-4 combines with J gene TRBJ1-2; D unresolved. The CDR3 is 11 residues long. Trimming took off 3 bases at V and 6 bases at J, with 5 bases between the two ends. CDR3: CASSFGDGYTF. CDR3 nucleotides: TGTGCCAGCAGTTTTGGCGATGGCTACACCTTC.

The gene calls are TRBV5-1 and TRBJ2-5, with TRBD1 identical over 8 bases. The J call is in doubt because the DNA end fits TRBJ2-7 better. Germline V CDR1 and CDR2: SGHRS, YFSETQ. This CDR3 region has 14 residues. In nucleotides, the CDR3 is TGCGCCAGCAGCACGACAGGGGAATTCAGCGAGCAGTACTTC. The encoded protein is CASSTTGEFSEQYF.

The CDR3, as DNA: TGCAGTGCTAGGGCGGCAGGGAGGGTGCTATTGGAGACCCAGTACTTC. It yields the protein CSARAAGRVLLETQYF. V gene TRBV20-1 combines with J gene TRBJ2-5; 7 nucleotides line up with TRBD2. V was clipped by 3 bases and J by 5 bases; unmatched bases: 15. The CDR3 consists of 16 residues. Germline V gene data show CDR1 as DFQATT and CDR2 as SNEGSKA (reference sequence).

About this clonotype: The conserved phenylalanine or tryptophan is not found at the CDR3 terminus, so this likely reflects a read error. The J gene is TRBJ2-4, the V gene TRBV12-3 or TRBV12-4; D is unresolved. V lost 5 bases, J lost 1 base, and 9 bases lay in between. This CDR3 has 14 amino acids. In DNA, the CDR3 is TGTGCCAGCAGTCAAGGATATGCCAAAAACATTCAGTACTGC. Amino acids: CASSQGYAKNIQYC.

This sequence joins TRBV29-1 and TRBJ2-1, with D perhaps TRBD1 (6 bases). Trimming shortened V by 4 bases and J by 13 bases, and 20 bases separated the two germline ends. In germline, CDR1 is SQVTM, CDR2 ANQGSEA. CDR3 length equals 13 residues. The CDR3 is CSVVVGGGETQFF. The CDR3 nucleotides are TGCAGCGTTGTGGTTGGGGGCGGAGAGACCCAGTTCTTC.

A few counts support this clonotype. The V and J genes are TRBV5-6 and TRBJ2-7; TRBD2 agrees at 7 bases. Per germline, CDR1 SGHDT and CDR2 YYEEEE. The CDR3 is 16 residues long. Germline trimming cut 4 bases from V and 5 bases from J; bases unmatched to any gene: 15. CDR3 loop: CASSLPGTTVGDEQYF. CDR3 coding DNA: TGTGCCAGCAGCCTCCCCGGGACTACCGTCGGTGACGAGCAGTACTTC.

The chain is built from TRBV20-1 and TRBJ1-5; no firm D call. The CDR3 is 13 residues long. The germline V and J ends were trimmed by 0 bases and 3 bases, with 6 bases remaining between them. CDR1 and CDR2 (germline): DFQATT, SNEGSKA (reference sequence). The CDR3 protein is CSARDSLNQPQHF. The CDR3 DNA sequence: TGCAGTGCTAGAGACAGTCTCAATCAGCCCCAGCATTTT.

This clonotype was recorded a few times. V usage is TRBV9 and J usage is TRBJ1-2; D uncertain. With 0 bases removed from V and 8 bases from J, the gap between germline ends came to 8 bases. CDR3 length: 12 residues. Germline V gives CDR1 SGDLS, CDR2 YYNGEE. The CDR3 DNA sequence: TGTGCCAGCAGCGTAGGGATTCGCGGCTACACCTTC. It encodes CASSVGIRGYTF.

As for this clonotype: The junction shows a germline mismatch at one end, possibly a read error. This chain connects TRBV6-1 to TRBJ2-1; D ambiguous. The CDR3 loop spans 15 amino acids. CDR1 and CDR2 (germline): MNHNS, SASEGT. Here the CDR3 DNA reads TGTGCCAGCAGTGCCAACTTTGGCGTCTACAATGAGCACTTCTTC. Translated, it gives CASSANFGVYNEHFF.

This clonotype was seen a handful of times. J is TRBJ2-1 and V is TRBV7-2, with 8 bases aligning to TRBD1. Germline assignment: CDR1 SGHTA and CDR2 FQGNSA. CDR3 size: 16 residues. V lost 0 bases, J lost 2 bases, and 3 bases stayed unmatched. The CDR3: CASSLAQGAPYNEQFF. The DNA of the CDR3 is TGTGCCAGCAGCTTAGCGCAGGGGGCCCCCTACAATGAGCAGTTCTTC.

This chain joins TRBV14 and TRBJ2-7; D possibly corresponds to TRBD2 (6 bases). With 0 bases removed from V and 1 base from J, the gap between germline ends came to 13 bases. The length of the CDR3 is 16 residues. Germline CDR1 SGHDN, CDR2 FVKESK. DNA of the CDR3: TGTGCCAGCAGCCAAGAGCCGTGCCGGGGGTCCTACGAGCAGTACTTC. Amino acid sequence: CASSQEPCRGSYEQYF. The variable domain in full, completed from reference TRBV14 and TRBJ2-7, reads EAGVTQFPSHSVIEKGQTVTLRCDPISGHDNLYWYRRVMGKEIKFLLHFVKESKQDESGMPNNRFLAERTGGTYSTLKVQPAELEDSGVYFCASSQEPCRGSYEQYFGPGTRLTVT.

Only a few counts were recorded for this clonotype. The chain uses TRBV2 and TRBJ2-1, with TRBD2 identical over 10 bases. The CDR3 spans 15 residues. Germline loops: CDR1 SNHLY, CDR2 FYNNEI. V lost 1 base to trimming and J lost 9 bases; unmatched junction nucleotides: 6. For the CDR3, the DNA is TGTGCCAGCAGTGAAGTAATACTAGCGGGACGTGAGCAGTTCTTC. Its protein product is CASSEVILAGREQFF.

The V gene is TRBV30, the J gene TRBJ2-5; TRBD2 might be the D (6 bases). Germline V gene lookup returns CDR1 GTSNPN and CDR2 SVGIG (reference sequence). The V end was cut by 0 bases, the J end by 2 bases, with 13 bases between. This CDR3 is built from 15 residues. The CDR3, as DNA: TGTGCCTGGAGTGTTGGGTTAGCGGAGCAAGAGACCCAGTACTTC. Amino acid sequence: CAWSVGLAEQETQYF.

The rearrangement links TRBV5-1 to TRBJ2-1; tentatively, D is TRBD2 (5 bases). This CDR3 is 13 amino acids long. Between the trimmed V and J ends, which lost 2 bases and 7 bases, there was a span of 10 bases. Germline V CDR1 and CDR2: SGHRS, YFSETQ. CDR3 sequence reads: CASSLPRENEQFF. In DNA form, the CDR3 reads TGCGCCAGCAGCTTACCCCGGGAAAATGAGCAGTTCTTC.

The rearrangement links TRBV5-6 to TRBJ1-2; D is perhaps TRBD1 (5 bases). Trimming stripped 3 bases from V and 7 bases from J, with 13 bases between. CDR3 size: 13 residues. In germline, CDR1 is SGHDT, CDR2 YYEEEE. Written as DNA, the CDR3 is TGTGCCAGCAGCTCCAGGGAGGGAGGTGGCTACACCTTC. Encoded protein: CASSSREGGGYTF.

This clonotype was observed many times. The genes are TRBV20-1 and TRBJ2-7; 10 bases map to TRBD2. This CDR3 has 14 amino acids. After removal of 1 base from V and 5 bases from J, the junction contained 5 bases not matched to a gene. In germline, CDR1 is DFQATT, CDR2 SNEGSKA (reference sequence). The chain's CDR3 is CSARVLAGVNEQYF. Written as DNA, the CDR3 is TGCAGTGCTAGAGTCCTAGCGGGAGTCAACGAGCAGTACTTC.

The CDR3 sequence is CSARGGGTSGSDTQYF. CDR3 sequence (DNA): TGCAGTGCTAGAGGCGGCGGGACTAGCGGGTCAGATACGCAGTATTTT. The rearrangement uses TRBV20-1 and TRBJ2-3; 12 bases match TRBD2. This CDR3 region has 16 residues. V shed 1 base, J shed 4 bases, and the junction held 6 bases outside the gene matches. Germline lookup yields CDR1 DFQATT and CDR2 SNEGSKA (reference sequence).

This clonotype was seen a handful of times. This chain uses TRBV28 with TRBJ2-3; 7 nucleotides agree with TRBD1. The J segment lost 10 bases and the V segment lost 6 bases, leaving 7 bases of the junction unmatched. Germline V gene data show CDR1 as MDHEN and CDR2 as SYDVKM. This CDR3 is built from 12 residues. CDR3 sequence (DNA): TGTGCCAGCAGCTCCGGGACAGAGGCGCAGTATTTT. Protein: CASSSGTEAQYF.

The chain recombines TRBV12-3 or TRBV12-4 with TRBJ1-1; D gene uncertain. V lost 3 bases and J lost 1, with 9 bases in between. The CDR3 runs 14 residues. CDR3 in amino acids: CASSFQAGNTEAFF. Here the CDR3 DNA reads TGTGCCAGCAGTTTTCAGGCGGGGAACACTGAAGCTTTCTTT.